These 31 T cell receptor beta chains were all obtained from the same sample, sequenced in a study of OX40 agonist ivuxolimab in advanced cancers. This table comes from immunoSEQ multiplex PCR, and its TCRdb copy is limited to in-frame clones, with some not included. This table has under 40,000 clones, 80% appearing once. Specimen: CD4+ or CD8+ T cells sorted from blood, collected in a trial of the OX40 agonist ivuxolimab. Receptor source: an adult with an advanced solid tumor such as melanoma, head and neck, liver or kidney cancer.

CDR3 region: CAWLGQGADEQYF. Here the CDR3 DNA reads TGTGCCTGGTTGGGACAGGGGGCAGACGAGCAGTACTTC. The chain recombines TRBV30 with TRBJ2-7; 12 bases map to TRBD1. The V gene's germline CDR1 is GTSNPN and CDR2 SVGIG (reference sequence). There are 13 residues in the CDR3. V lost 5 bases to trimming and J lost 5 bases; unmatched junction nucleotides: 4.

The CDR3 DNA reads as TGTGCCAGCAGTGCCCCTGACAGACCCGGGGCTTTCTTT. This codes for CASSAPDRPGAFF. This sequence joins TRBV28 and TRBJ1-1; perhaps TRBD1 as D (5 bases). V was clipped by 5 bases and J by 11 bases, with 18 bases between them. CDR3 length equals 13 residues. Germline V gene data show CDR1 as MDHEN and CDR2 as SYDVKM. The full variable domain, with the rest looked up from reference TRBV28 and TRBJ1-1, is DVKVTQSSRYLVKRTGEKVFLECVQDMDHENMFWYRQDPGLGLRLIYFSYDVKMKEKGDIPEGYSVSREKKERFSLILESASTNQTSMYLCASSAPDRPGAFFGQGTRLTVV.

CDR3: CASSTGRKNSPLHF. The CDR3 coding sequence is TGTGCCAGCAGTACCGGACGGAAGAATTCACCCCTCCACTTT. The genes are TRBV28 and TRBJ1-6; D is uncertain. The CDR3 runs to 14 residues. The germline V gene encodes CDR1 MDHEN and CDR2 SYDVKM. Trimming took off 5 bases at V and 7 bases at J, with 12 bases between the two ends.

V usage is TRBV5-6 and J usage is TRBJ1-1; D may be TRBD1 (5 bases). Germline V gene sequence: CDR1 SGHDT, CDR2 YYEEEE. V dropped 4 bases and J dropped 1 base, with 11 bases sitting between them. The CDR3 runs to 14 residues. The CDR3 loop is CASSTGTWNTEAFF. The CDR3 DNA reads TGTGCCAGCAGCACCGGGACCTGGAACACTGAAGCTTTCTTT.

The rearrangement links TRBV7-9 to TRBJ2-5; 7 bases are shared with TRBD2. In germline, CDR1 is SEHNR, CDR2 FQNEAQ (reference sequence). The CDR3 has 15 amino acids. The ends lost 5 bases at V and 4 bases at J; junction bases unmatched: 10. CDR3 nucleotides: TGTGCCAGCAGCCAAGACAAGGGGAGGGGAGAGACCCAGTACTTC. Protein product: CASSQDKGRGETQYF.

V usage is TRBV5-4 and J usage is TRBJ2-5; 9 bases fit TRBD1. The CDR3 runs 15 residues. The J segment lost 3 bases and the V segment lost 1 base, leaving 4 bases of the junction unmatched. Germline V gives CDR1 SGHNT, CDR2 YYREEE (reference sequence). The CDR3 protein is CASSLWDRVKETQYF. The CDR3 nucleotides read TGTGCCAGCAGCTTGTGGGACAGGGTGAAAGAGACCCAGTACTTC.

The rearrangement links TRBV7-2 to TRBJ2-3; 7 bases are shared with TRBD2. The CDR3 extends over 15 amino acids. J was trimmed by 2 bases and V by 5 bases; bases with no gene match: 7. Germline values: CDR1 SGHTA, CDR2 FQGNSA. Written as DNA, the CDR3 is TGTGCCAGCAGCCCTGTCGGGACTACCACAGATACGCAGTATTTT. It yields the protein CASSPVGTTTDTQYF.

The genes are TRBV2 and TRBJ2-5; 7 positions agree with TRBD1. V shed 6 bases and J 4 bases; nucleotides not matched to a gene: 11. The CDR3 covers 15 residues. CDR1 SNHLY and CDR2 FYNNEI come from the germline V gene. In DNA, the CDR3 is TGTGCCAGCAGGAGGGGGCCCACTGTATCAGAGACCCAGTACTTC. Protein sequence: CASRRGPTVSETQYF.

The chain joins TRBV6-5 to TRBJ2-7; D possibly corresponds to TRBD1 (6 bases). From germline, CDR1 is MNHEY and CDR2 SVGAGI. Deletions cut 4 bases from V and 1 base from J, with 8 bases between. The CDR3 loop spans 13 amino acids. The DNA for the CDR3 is TGTGCCAGCAGTTTACAGGGTTCCTACGAGCAGTACTTC. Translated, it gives CASSLQGSYEQYF.

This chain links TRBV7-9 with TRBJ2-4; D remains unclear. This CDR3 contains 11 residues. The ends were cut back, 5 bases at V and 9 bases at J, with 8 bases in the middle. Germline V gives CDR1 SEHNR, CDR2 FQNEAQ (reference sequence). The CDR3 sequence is CASSPDAIQYF. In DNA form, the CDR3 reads TGTGCCAGCAGCCCGGATGCCATTCAGTACTTC.

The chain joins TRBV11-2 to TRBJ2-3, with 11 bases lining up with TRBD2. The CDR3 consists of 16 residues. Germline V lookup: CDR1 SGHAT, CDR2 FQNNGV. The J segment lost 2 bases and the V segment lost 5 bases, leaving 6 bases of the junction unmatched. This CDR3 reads CASSPGTSGSTDTQYF. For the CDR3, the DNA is TGTGCCAGCAGCCCGGGGACTAGCGGTTCCACAGATACGCAGTATTTT.

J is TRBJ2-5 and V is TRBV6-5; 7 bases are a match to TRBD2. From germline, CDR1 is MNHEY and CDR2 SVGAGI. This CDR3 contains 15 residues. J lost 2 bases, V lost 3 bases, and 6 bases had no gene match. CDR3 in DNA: TGTGCCAGCAGTTATCATTCTAGCGGACAAGAGACCCAGTACTTC. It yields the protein CASSYHSSGQETQYF.

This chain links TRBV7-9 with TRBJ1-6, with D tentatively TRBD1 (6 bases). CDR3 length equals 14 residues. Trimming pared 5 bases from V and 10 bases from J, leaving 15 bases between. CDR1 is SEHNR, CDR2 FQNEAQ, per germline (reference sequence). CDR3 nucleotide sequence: TGTGCCAGCAGCCCTACAGGGTTGGGATCACCCCTCCACTTT. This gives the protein CASSPTGLGSPLHF.

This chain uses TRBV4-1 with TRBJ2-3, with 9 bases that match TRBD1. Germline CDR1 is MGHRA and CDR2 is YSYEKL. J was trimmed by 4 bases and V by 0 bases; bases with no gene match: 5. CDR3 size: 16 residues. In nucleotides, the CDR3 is TGCGCCAGCAGCCAAGAAAGGACAGGGGTGTCAGATACGCAGTATTTT. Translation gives CASSQERTGVSDTQYF.

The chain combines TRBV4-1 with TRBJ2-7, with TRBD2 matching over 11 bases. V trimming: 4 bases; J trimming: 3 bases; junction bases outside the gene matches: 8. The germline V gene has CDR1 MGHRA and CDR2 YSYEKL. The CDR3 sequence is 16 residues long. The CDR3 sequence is CASSRIGGLAGYEQYF. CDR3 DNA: TGCGCCAGCAGCCGCATTGGAGGACTAGCGGGCTACGAGCAGTACTTC.

CDR3 loop: CSVGTGDNEKLFF. The DNA of the CDR3 is TGCAGCGTGGGAACAGGGGATAATGAAAAACTGTTTTTT. The genes are TRBV29-1 and TRBJ1-4; 7 bases fit TRBD1. This CDR3 is 13 amino acids long. V shed 6 bases, J shed 4 bases, and the junction held 5 bases outside the gene matches. Germline V gene sequence: CDR1 SQVTM, CDR2 ANQGSEA.

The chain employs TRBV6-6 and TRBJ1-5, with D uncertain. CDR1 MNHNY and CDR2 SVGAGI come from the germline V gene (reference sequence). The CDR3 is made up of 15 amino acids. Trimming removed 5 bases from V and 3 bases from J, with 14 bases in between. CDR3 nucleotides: TGTGCCAGCAGTCCCAGTTCGCCCTCCAATCAGCCCCAGCATTTT. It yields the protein CASSPSSPSNQPQHF.

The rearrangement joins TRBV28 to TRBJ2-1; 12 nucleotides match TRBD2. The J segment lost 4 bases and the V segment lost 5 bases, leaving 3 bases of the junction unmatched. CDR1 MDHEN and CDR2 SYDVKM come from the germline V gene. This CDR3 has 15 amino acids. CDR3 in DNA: TGTGCCAGCAGTCGGACTAGCGGGGCGTACAATGAGCAGTTCTTC. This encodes CASSRTSGAYNEQFF. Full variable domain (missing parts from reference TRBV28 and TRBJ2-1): DVKVTQSSRYLVKRTGEKVFLECVQDMDHENMFWYRQDPGLGLRLIYFSYDVKMKEKGDIPEGYSVSREKKERFSLILESASTNQTSMYLCASSRTSGAYNEQFFGPGTRLTVL.

The CDR3 DNA is TGTGCCAGCAGTGCGCTCGGGACAGGGAGCTACACCTTC. It yields the protein CASSALGTGSYTF. The chain employs TRBV6-1 and TRBJ1-2, with TRBD1 matching over 9 bases. Trimming removed 4 bases from V and 9 bases from J; junction bases left unmatched: 6. Looked up from germline, CDR1 is MNHNS and CDR2 is SASEGT. The CDR3 is made up of 13 amino acids.

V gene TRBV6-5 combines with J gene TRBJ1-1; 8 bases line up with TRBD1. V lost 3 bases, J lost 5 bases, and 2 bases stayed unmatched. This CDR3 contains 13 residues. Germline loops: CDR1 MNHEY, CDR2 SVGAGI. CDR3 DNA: TGTGCCAGCAGTTATGGACAGGGTACTGAAGCTTTCTTT. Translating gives CASSYGQGTEAFF.

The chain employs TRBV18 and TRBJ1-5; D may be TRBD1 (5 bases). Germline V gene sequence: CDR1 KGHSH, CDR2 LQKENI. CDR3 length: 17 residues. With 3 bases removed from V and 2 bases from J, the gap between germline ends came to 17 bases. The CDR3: CASSPGGRVRGNQPQHF. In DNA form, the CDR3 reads TGTGCCAGCTCACCGGGTGGCAGGGTTCGAGGCAATCAGCCCCAGCATTTT.

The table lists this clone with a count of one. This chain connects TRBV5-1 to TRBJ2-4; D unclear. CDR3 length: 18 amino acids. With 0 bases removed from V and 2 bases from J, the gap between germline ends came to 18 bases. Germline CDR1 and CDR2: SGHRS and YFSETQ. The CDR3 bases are TGCGCCAGCAGCTTGGAAGTTGGTCGAGCCAGGACCAAAAACATTCAGTACTTC. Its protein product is CASSLEVGRARTKNIQYF.

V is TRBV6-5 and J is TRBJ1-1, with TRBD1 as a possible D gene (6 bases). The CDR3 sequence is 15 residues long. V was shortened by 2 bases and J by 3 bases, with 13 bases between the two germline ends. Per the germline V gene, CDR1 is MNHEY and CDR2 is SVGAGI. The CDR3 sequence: CASSYEDRFHTEAFF. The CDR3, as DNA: TGTGCCAGCAGTTACGAGGACAGATTCCACACTGAAGCTTTCTTT.

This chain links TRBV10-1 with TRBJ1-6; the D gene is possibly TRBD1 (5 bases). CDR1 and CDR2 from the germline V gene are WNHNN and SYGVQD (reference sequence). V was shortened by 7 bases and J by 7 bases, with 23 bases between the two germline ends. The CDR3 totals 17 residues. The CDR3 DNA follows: TGCGCCAGCAACCGACACCCCCTCGACAGTAGCAATTCACCCCTCCACTTT. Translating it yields CASNRHPLDSSNSPLHF.

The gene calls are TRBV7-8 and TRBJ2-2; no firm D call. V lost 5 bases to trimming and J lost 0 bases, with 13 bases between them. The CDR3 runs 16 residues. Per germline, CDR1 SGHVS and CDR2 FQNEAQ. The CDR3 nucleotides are TGTGCCAGCAGCCCCTGGACGAACGCGAACACCGGGGAGCTGTTTTTT. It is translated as CASSPWTNANTGELFF.

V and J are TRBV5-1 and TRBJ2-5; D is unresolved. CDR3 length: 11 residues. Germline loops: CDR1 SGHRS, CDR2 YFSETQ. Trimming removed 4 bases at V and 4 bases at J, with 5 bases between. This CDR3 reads CASSARETQYF. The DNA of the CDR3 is TGCGCCAGCAGCGCCAGAGAGACCCAGTACTTC.

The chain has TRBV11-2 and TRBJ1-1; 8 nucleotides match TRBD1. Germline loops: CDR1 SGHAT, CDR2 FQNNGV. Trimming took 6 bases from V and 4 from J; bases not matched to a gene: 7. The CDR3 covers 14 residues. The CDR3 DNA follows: TGTGCCAGCAGATTGACAGGGGAGAGCACTGAAGCTTTCTTT. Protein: CASRLTGESTEAFF. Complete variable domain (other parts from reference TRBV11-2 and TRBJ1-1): EAGVAQSPRYKIIEKRQSVAFWCNPISGHATLYWYQQILGQGPKLLIQFQNNGVVDDSQLPKDRFSAERLKGVDSTLKIQPAKLEDSAVYLCASRLTGESTEAFFGQGTRLTVV.

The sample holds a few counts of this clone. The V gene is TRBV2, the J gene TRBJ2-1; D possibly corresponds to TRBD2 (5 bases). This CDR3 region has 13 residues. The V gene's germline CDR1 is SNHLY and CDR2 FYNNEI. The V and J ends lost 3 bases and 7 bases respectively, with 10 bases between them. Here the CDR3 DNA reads TGTGCCAGCAGTGACGAGGGTTGGAATGAGCAGTTCTTC. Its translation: CASSDEGWNEQFF.

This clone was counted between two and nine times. The CDR3 here is CASSQAPPQDRLIYEQYF. The CDR3 DNA reads as TGCGCCAGCAGCCAGGCCCCACCCCAAGACAGATTAATCTACGAGCAGTACTTC. The chain recombines TRBV5-1 with TRBJ2-7, with D possibly being TRBD1 (5 bases). The CDR3 extends over 18 amino acids. Deletions cut 4 bases from V and 3 bases from J, with 26 bases between. Germline loops: CDR1 SGHRS, CDR2 YFSETQ.

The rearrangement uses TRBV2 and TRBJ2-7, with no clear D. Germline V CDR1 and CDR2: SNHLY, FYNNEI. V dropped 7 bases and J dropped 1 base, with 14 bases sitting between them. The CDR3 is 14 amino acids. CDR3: CASKRDDLSYEQYF. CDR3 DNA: TGTGCCAGCAAGAGAGACGACCTTTCCTACGAGCAGTACTTC.

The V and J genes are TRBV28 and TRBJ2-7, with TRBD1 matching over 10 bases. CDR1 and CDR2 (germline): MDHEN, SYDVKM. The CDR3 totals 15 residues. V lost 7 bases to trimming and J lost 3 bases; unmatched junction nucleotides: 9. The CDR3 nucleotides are TGTGCCAGCAACGCTCCGACAGGGGGCGGCTACGAGCAGTACTTC. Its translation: CASNAPTGGGYEQYF.